This T cell receptor (beta chain) was profiled in a study of cytomegalovirus exposure and HLA in healthy donors. The germline gives CDR1 SNHLY, CDR2 FYNNEI. Germline trimming cut 5 bases from V and 5 bases from J; bases unmatched to any gene: 13. The CDR3 is made up of 17 amino acids. PCR primers comprised 60 Vbeta and 13 Jbeta primers. The table came from immunoSEQ multiplex PCR; TCRdb's copy has only in-frame clones and leaves some out. This table has roughly 120,000 clones, about 79% appearing once. The sample taken for sequencing was PBMCs. The genes are TRBV2 and TRBJ2-5; 11 nucleotides agree with TRBD2. This TCR came from a man aged 30-40 years in good health and CMV-seropositive. DNA of the CDR3: TGTGCCAGCAGTCTCCGACTAGCGGGGTACGAAGGGGAGACCCAGTACTTC. Translating it yields CASSLRLAGYEGETQYF.